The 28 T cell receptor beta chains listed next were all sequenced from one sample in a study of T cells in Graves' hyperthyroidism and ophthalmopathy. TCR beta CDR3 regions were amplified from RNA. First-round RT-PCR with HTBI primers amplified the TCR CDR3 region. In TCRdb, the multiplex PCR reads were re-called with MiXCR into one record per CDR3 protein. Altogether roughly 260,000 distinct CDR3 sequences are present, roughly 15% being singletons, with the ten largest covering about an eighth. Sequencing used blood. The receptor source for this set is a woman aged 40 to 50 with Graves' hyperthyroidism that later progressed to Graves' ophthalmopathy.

The CDR3 loop is CASSLTLQVFQETQYF. The DNA for the CDR3 is TGCGCCAGCAGCTTAACCCTACAGGTGTTCCAAGAGACCCAGTACTTC. The chain joins TRBV5-1 to TRBJ2-5, with a possible D match to TRBD1 (5 bases). The CDR3 is 16 amino acids. Trimming removed 2 bases at V and 1 base at J, with 15 bases between. Germline V gene data show CDR1 as SGHRS and CDR2 as YFSETQ. Filled out from reference TRBV5-1 and TRBJ2-5, the complete variable domain reads KAGVTQTPRYLIKTRGQQVTLSCSPISGHRSVSWYQQTPGQGLQFLFEYFSETQRNKGNFPGRFSGRQFSNSRSEMNVSTLELGDSALYLCASSLTLQVFQETQYFGPGTRLLVL.

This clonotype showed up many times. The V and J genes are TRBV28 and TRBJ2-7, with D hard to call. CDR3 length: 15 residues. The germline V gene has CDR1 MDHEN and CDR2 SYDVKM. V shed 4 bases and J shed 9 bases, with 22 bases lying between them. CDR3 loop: CASSYTHGFPKGQYF. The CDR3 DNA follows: TGTGCCAGCAGTTACACCCACGGCTTCCCTAAGGGGCAGTACTTC. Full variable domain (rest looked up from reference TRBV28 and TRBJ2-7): DVKVTQSSRYLVKRTGEKVFLECVQDMDHENMFWYRQDPGLGLRLIYFSYDVKMKEKGDIPEGYSVSREKKERFSLILESASTNQTSMYLCASSYTHGFPKGQYFGPGTRLTVT.

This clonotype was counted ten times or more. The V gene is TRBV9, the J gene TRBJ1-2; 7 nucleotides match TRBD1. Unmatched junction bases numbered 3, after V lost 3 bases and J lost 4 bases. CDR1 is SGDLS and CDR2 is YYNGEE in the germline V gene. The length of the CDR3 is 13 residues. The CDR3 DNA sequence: TGTGCCAGCAGCGGCTGGGACAGCTATGGCTACACCTTC. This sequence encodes CASSGWDSYGYTF. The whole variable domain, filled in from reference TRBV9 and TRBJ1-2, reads DSGVTQTPKHLITATGQRVTLRCSPRSGDLSVYWYQQSLDQGLQFLIQYYNGEERAKGNILERFSAQQFPDLHSELNLSSLELGDSALYFCASSGWDSYGYTFGSGTRLTVV.

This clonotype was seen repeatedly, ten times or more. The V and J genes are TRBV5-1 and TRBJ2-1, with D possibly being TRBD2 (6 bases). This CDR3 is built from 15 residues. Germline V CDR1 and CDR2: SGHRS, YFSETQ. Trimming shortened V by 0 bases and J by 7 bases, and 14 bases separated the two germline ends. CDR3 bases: TGCGCCAGCAGCTTGGTAGTCGGGAGAGATAATGAGCAGTTCTTC. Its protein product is CASSLVVGRDNEQFF.

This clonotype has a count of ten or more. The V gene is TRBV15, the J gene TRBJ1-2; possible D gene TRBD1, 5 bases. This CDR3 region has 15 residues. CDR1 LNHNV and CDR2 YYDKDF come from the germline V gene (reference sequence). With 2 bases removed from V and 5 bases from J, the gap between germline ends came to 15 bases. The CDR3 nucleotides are TGTGCCACCAGCAGAAAGACTGGGACTTGGTATGGCTACACCTTC. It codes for CATSRKTGTWYGYTF.

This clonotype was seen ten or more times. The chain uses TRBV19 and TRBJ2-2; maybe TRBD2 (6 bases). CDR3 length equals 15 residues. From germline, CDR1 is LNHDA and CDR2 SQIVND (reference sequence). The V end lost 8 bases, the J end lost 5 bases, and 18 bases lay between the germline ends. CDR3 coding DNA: TGTGCCAGTGGCCGAACGGGAGAATGGACCGGGGAGCTGTTTTTT. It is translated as CASGRTGEWTGELFF.

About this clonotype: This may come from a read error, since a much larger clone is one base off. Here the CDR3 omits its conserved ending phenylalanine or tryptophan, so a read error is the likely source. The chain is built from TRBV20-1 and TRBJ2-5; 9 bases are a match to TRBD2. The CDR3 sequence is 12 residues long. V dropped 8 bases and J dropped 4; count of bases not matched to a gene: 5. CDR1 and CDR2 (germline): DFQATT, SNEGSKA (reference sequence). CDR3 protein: CSSLTSGETQYY. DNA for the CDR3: TGCAGTTCCTTGACTAGCGGAGAGACCCAGTACTAC.

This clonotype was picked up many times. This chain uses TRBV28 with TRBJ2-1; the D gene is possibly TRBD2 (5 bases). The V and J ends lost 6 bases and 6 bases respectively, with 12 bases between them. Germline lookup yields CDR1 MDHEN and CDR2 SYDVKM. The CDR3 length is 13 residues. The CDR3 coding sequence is TGTGCCAGCAGGGAGTGGGGAGTCAATGAGCAGTTCTTC. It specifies CASREWGVNEQFF.

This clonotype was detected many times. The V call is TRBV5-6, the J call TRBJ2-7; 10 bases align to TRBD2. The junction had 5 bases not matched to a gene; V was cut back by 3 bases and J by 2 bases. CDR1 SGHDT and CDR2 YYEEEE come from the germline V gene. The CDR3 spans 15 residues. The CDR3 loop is CASSSWTSGPYEQYF. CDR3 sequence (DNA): TGTGCCAGCAGCTCCTGGACTAGCGGCCCCTACGAGCAGTACTTC.

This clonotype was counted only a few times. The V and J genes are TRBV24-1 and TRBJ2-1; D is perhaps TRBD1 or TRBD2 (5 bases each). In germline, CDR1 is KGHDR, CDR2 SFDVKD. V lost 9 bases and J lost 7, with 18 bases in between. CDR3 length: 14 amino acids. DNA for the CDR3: TGTGCCACCGCAGACCGACTATGGGGGAATGAGCAGTTCTTC. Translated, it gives CATADRLWGNEQFF.

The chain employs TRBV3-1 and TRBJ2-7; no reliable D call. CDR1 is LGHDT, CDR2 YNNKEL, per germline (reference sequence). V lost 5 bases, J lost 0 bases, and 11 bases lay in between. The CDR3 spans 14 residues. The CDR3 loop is CASSSTTGSYEQYF. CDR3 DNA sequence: TGTGCCAGCAGCAGTACTACCGGCTCCTACGAGCAGTACTTC.

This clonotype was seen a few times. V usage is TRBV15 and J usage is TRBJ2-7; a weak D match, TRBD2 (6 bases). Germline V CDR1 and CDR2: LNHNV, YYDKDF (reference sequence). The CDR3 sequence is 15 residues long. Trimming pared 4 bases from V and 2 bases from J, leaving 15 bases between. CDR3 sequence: CATSISRLVTYEQYF. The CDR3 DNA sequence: TGTGCCACCAGCATTTCGAGACTAGTAACCTACGAGCAGTACTTC.

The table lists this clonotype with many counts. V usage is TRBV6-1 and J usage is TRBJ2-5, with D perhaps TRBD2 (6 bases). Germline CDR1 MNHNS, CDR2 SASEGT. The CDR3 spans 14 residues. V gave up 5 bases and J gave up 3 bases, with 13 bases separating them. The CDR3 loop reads CASSSWRGKETQYF. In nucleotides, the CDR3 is TGTGCCAGCAGTTCTTGGCGGGGAAAAGAGACCCAGTACTTC.

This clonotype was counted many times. For the CDR3, the DNA is TGCAGCGTTCTCGGGACAGGGGCGATCTACGAGCAGTACTTC. Protein: CSVLGTGAIYEQYF. This sequence joins TRBV29-1 and TRBJ2-7, with 10 bases aligning to TRBD1. The germline gives CDR1 SQVTM, CDR2 ANQGSEA. The trim removed 5 bases at V and 3 bases at J, leaving 7 bases unmatched. The CDR3 totals 14 residues.

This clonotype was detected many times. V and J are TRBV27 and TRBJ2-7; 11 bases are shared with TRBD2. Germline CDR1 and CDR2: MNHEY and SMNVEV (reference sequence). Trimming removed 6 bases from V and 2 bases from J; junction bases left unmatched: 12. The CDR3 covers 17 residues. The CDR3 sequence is CASRSFQTSGNPYEQYF. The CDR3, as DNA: TGTGCCAGCAGATCCTTTCAGACTAGCGGGAATCCCTACGAGCAGTACTTC.

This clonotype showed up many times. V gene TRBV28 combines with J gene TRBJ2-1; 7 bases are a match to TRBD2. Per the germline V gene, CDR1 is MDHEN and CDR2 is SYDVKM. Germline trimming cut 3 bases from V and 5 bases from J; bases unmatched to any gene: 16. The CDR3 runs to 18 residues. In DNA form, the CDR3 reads TGTGCCAGCAGTTTTGGGGGGACGGGACTATTAACCAACAATGAGCAGTTCTTC. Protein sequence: CASSFGGTGLLTNNEQFF.

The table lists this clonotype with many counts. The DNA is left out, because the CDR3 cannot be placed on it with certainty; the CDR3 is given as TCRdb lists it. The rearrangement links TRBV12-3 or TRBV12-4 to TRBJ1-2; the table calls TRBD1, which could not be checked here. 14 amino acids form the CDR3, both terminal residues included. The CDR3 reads CASSWDRVGYGNTF.

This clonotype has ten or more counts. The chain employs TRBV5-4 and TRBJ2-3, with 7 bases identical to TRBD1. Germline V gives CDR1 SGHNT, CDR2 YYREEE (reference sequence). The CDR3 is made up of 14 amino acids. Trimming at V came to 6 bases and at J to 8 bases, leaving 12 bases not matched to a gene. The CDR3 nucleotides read TGTGCCAGCACCCGACAGGGCGTTTCTGGTACGCAGTATTTT. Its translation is CASTRQGVSGTQYF.

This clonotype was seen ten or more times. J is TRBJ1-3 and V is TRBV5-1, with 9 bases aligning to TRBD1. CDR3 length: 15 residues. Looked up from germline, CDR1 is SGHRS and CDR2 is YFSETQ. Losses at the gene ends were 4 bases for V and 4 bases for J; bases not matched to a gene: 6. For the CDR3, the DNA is TGCGCCAGCAGCCCTACAGGGGGCACAGGAAACACCATATATTTT. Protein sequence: CASSPTGGTGNTIYF.

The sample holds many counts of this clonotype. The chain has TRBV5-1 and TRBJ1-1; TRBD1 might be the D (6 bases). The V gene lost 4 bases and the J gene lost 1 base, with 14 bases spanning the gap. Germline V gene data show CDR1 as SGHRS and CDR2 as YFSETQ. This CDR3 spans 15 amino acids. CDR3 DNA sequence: TGCGCCAGCAGCACCCAGGGGACGGGGAACACTGAAGCTTTCTTT. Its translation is CASSTQGTGNTEAFF.

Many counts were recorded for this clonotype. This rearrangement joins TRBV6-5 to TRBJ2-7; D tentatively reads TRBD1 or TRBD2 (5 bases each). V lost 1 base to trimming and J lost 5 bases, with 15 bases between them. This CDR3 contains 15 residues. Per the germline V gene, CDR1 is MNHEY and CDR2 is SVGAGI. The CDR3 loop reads CASSYWLGARHEQYF. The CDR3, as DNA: TGTGCCAGCAGTTACTGGCTCGGGGCTCGCCACGAGCAGTACTTC.

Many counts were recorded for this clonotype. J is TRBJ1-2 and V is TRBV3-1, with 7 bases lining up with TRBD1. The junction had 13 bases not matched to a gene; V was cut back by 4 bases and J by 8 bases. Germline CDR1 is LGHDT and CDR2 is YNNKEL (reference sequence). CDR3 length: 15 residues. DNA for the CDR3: TGTGCCAGCAGCCTCCGACTTACAGGGGCGGGAGGCTACACCTTC. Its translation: CASSLRLTGAGGYTF.

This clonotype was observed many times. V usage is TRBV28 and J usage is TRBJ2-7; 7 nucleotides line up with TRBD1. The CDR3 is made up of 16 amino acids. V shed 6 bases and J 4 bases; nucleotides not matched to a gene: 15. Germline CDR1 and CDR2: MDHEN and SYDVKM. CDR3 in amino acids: CASSPRKWDRRYEQYF. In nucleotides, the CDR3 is TGTGCCAGCAGCCCCCGAAAGTGGGACAGACGATACGAGCAGTACTTC.

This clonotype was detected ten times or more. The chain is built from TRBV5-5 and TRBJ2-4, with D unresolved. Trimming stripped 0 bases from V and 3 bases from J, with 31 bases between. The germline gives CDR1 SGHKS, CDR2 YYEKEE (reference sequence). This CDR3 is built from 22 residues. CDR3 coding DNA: TGTGCCAGCAGCTTGGTGTCGCAAACCTCGATCCTGTGGCAACTAAGCAAAAACATTCAGTACTTC. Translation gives CASSLVSQTSILWQLSKNIQYF.

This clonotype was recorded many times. CDR3 region: CASSFQPGTEAFF. CDR3 in DNA: TGCGCCAGCAGCTTCCAGCCGGGGACTGAAGCTTTCTTT. This chain joins TRBV5-1 and TRBJ1-1, with D unclear. The CDR3 sequence is 13 residues long. Per germline, CDR1 SGHRS and CDR2 YFSETQ. V lost 2 bases, J lost 5 bases, and 10 bases lay in between.

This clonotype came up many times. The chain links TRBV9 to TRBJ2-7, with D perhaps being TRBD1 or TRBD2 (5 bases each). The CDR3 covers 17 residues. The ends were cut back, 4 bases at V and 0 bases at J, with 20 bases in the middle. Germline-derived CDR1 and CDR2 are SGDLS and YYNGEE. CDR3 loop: CASSPHEPGLFSYEQYF. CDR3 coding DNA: TGTGCCAGCAGCCCCCACGAACCGGGGCTATTCTCCTACGAGCAGTACTTC.

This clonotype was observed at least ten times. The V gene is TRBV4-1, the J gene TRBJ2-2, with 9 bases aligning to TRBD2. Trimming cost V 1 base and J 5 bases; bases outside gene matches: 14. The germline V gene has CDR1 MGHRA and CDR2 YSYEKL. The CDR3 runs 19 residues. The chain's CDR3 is CASSQGRPSGISWTGELFF. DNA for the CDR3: TGCGCCAGCAGCCAAGGGCGGCCTAGCGGGATCTCTTGGACCGGGGAGCTGTTTTTT.

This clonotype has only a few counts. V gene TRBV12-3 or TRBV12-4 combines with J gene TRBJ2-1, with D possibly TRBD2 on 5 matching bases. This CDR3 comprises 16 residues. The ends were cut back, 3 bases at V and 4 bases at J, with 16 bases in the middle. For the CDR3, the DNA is TGTGCCAGCAGTTTTCGTTTAGAGACTAAGTACAATGAGCAGTTCTTC. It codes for CASSFRLETKYNEQFF.